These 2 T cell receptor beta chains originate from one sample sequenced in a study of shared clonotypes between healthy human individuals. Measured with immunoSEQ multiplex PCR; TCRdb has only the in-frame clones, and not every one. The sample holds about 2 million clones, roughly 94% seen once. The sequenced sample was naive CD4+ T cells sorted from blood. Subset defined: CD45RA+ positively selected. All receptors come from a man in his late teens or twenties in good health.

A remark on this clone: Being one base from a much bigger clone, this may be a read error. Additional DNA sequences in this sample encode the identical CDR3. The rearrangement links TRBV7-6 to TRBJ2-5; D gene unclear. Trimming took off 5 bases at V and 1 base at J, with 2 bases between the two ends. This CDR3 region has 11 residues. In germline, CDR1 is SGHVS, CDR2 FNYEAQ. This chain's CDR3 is CASSLQETQYF. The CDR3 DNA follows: TGTGCCAGCAGCCTCCAAGAGACCCAGTACTTC.

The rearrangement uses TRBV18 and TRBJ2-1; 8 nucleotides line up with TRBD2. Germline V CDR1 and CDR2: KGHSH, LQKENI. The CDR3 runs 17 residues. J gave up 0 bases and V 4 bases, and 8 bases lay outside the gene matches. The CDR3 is CASSRTSGTSSYNEQFF. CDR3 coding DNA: TGTGCCAGCTCACGAACTAGCGGTACGAGCTCCTACAATGAGCAGTTCTTC. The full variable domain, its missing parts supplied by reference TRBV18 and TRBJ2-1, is NAGVMQNPRHLVRRRGQEARLRCSPMKGHSHVYWYRQLPEEGLKFMVYLQKENIIDESGMPKERFSAEFPKEGPSILRIQQVVRGDSAAYFCASSRTSGTSSYNEQFFGPGTRLTVL.